This TCR beta chain was profiled in a study of blood T cells in healthy people across ages. This clonotype was detected ten times or more. Using a J-beta primer mix together with a sample-barcoded 5' primer, a second PCR was run for about 6 to 11 cycles. Tags on each cDNA molecule came from a template-switch adaptor with 12 random nucleotides. TCRdb re-called the 5' RACE reads with MiXCR, one entry per CDR3 protein. The sample contains about 640,000 distinct CDR3 sequences, approximately 30% of which appear only once. Trimming pared 3 bases from V and 7 bases from J, leaving 16 bases between. Germline loops: CDR1 MDHEN, CDR2 SYDVKM. The CDR3 has 15 amino acids.

The TCR was taken from an elderly woman in good health. Sequenced sample: blood. The rearrangement joins TRBV28 to TRBJ2-1; D tentatively fits TRBD1 or TRBD2 (5 bases each). CDR3 residues: CASSFTGALGNEQFF. CDR3 in DNA: TGTGCCAGCAGTTTTACCGGGGCCCTTGGGAATGAGCAGTTCTTC.